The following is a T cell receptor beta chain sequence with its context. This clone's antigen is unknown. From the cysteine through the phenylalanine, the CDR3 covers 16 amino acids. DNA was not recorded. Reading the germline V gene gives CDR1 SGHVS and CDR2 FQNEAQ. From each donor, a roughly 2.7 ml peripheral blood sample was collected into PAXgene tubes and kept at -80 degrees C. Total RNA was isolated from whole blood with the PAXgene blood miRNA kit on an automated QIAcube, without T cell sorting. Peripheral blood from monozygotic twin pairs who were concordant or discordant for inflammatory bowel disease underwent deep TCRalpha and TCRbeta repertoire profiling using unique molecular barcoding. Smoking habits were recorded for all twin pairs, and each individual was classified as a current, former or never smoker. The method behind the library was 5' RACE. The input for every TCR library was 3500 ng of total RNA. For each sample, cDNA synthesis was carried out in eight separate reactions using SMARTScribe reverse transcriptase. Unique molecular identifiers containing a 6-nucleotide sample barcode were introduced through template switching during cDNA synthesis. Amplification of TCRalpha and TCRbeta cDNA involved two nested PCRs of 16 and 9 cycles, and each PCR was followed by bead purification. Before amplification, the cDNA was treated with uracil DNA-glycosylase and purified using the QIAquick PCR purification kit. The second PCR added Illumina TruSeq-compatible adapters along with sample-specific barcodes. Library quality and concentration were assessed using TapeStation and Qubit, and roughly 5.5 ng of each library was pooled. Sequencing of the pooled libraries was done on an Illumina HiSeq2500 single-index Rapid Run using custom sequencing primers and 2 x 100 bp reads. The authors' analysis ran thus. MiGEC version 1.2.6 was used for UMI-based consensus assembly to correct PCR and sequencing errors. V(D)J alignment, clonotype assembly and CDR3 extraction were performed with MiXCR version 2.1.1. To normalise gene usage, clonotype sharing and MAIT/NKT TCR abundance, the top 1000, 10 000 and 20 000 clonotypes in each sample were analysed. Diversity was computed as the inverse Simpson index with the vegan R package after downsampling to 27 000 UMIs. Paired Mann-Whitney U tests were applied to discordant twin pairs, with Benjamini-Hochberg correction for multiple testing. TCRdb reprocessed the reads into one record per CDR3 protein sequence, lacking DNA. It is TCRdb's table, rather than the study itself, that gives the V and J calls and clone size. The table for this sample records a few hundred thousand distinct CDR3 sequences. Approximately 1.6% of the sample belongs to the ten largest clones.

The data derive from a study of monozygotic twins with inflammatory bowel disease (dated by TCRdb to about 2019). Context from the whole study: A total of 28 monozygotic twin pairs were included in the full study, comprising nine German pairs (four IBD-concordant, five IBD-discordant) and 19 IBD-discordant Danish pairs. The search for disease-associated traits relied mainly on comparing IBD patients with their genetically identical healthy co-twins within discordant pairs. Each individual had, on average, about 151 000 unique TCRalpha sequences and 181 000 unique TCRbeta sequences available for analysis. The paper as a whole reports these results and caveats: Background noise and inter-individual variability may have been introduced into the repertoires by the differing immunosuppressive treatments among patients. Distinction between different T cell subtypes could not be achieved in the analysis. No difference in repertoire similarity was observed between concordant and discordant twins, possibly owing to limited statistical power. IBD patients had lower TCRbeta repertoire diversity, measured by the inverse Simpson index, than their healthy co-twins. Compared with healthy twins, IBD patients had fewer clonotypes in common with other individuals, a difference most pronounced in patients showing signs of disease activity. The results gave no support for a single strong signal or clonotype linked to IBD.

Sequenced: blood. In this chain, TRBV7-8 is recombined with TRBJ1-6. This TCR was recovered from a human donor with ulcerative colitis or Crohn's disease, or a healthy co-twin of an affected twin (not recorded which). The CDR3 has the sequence CASSLGQSSYNSPLHF.